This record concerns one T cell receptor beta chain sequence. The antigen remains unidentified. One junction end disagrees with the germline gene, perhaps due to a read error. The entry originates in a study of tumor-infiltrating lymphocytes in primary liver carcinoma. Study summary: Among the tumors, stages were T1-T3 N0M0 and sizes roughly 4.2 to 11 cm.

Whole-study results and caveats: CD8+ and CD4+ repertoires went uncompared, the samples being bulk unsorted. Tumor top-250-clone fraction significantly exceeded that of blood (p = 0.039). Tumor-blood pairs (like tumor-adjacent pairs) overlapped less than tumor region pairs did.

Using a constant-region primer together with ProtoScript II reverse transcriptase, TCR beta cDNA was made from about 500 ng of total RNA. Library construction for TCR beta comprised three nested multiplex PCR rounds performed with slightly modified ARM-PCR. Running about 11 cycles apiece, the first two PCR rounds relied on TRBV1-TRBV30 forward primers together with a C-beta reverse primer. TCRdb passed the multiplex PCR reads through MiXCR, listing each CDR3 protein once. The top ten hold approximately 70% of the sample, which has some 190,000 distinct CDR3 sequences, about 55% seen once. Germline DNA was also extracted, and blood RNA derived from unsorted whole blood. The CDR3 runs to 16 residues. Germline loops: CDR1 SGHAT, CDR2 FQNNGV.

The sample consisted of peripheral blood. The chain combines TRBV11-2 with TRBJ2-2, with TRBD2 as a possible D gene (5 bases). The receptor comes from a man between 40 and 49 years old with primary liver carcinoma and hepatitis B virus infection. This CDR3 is CASRPIRVANTVELLF. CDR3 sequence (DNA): TGTGCCAGCAGACCGATAAGGGTAGCGAACACCGTGGAGCTGCTTTTT.